This T cell receptor (delta chain) came from a study of gamma-delta chains in newborns, infants, children (dated by TCRdb to between 2017 and 2020). Some background on the complete study: According to the title of the study, polyclonal expansion of innate gammadelta T cells immediately after birth is driven by microbial exposure. The study investigated how microbial exposure shaped innate gammadelta T cell populations in human newborns immediately after birth.

Regarding this clone: Its recognized antigen is unknown. Since a far larger clone is one base different, this is likely a read error.

The CDR3 sequence holds 18 residues, the cysteine and phenylalanine included. Just CDR3 DNA is preserved here, 54 bases in frame from base 1. Sequences GEAIGNYY (CDR1) and EKD (CDR2) are obtained from the germline V gene. The sample was run on an Illumina MiSeq. TCRdb reanalyzed the public reads with the CATT caller, and identical DNA sequences were merged afterwards. This sample lists some 3,900 delta-chain clones; about 4.3% were detected once. The ten largest clones capture 5.6% of the sample. The TCR was taken from a child who was a newborn, infant or young child, either healthy, febrile or measles-vaccinated (not recorded which). The specimen was blood. The chain uses TRDV2 and TRDJ2; the D element might be TRDD1 or TRDD3, as each aligns at 5 bases. Here is the DNA: TGTGCCTGTGACACAATAGGGGGCCACACGGCTTTGACAGCACTACTCTTCTTT. This is translated as CACDTIGGHTALTALLFF.